One sample yielded the 21 T cell receptor beta chains listed below, sequenced in a study of T cell responses to AZD1222 COVID-19 vaccine. This table comes from immunoSEQ multiplex PCR, and its TCRdb copy is limited to in-frame clones, with some not included. Counted here are 100,000 to 150,000 clones, over 80% occurring once; the ten biggest clones make up over 5.5%. The starting material was peripheral blood, obtained on day 0 of AZD1222 vaccination. The receptors stem from an adult in good health.

The chain recombines TRBV27 with TRBJ1-5; weak D call: TRBD1 (6 bases). Germline lookup yields CDR1 MNHEY and CDR2 SMNVEV (reference sequence). Between the trimmed V and J ends, which lost 5 bases and 3 bases, there was a span of 17 bases. The CDR3 sequence is 16 residues long. The CDR3 DNA reads TGTGCCAGCAGTCCAATCCCCGGGACACCCAATCAGCCCCAGCATTTT. Protein: CASSPIPGTPNQPQHF.

The chain uses TRBV27 and TRBJ2-3; D is undetermined. Germline assignment: CDR1 MNHEY and CDR2 SMNVEV (reference sequence). Trimming removed 5 bases from V and 4 bases from J, with 10 bases in between. The CDR3 loop spans 13 amino acids. Here the CDR3 reads CASSHTGPDTQYF. The CDR3, as DNA: TGTGCCAGCAGTCATACGGGCCCAGATACGCAGTATTTT.

This sequence joins TRBV5-4 and TRBJ1-2; D gene uncertain. The CDR3 is 14 amino acids. Trimming cost V 4 bases and J 8 bases, with 18 bases left between them. Germline V CDR1 and CDR2: SGHNT, YYREEE (reference sequence). CDR3 region: CASSPATHARGYTF. The CDR3 DNA reads as TGTGCCAGCAGCCCAGCAACCCACGCCCGAGGCTACACCTTC.

This clone appeared once. The gene calls are TRBV28 and TRBJ1-2, with D perhaps matching TRBD1 (6 bases). CDR1 is MDHEN, CDR2 SYDVKM, per germline. V was shortened by 4 bases and J by 4 bases, with 10 bases between the two germline ends. The CDR3 is made up of 13 amino acids. CDR3 in amino acids: CASSSADSYGYTF. CDR3 nucleotides: TGTGCCAGCAGTTCCGCGGACAGCTATGGCTACACCTTC.

The chain couples TRBV27 to TRBJ2-7; the match to TRBD2 covers 7 bases. Germline CDR1 and CDR2: MNHEY and SMNVEV (reference sequence). V dropped 5 bases and J dropped 0; count of bases not matched to a gene: 4. This CDR3 spans 14 amino acids. CDR3 sequence (DNA): TGTGCCAGCAGTCGGGGGGAGCACTCCTACGAGCAGTACTTC. Translating gives CASSRGEHSYEQYF.

This clone was counted a few times. The chain uses TRBV5-1 and TRBJ1-6; D is possibly TRBD1 (6 bases). V gave up 4 bases and J gave up 8 bases, with 16 bases separating them. The germline gives CDR1 SGHRS, CDR2 YFSETQ. This CDR3 contains 15 residues. Written as DNA, the CDR3 is TGCGCCAGCAGCCCGACAGGTTTGGGCGATTCACCCCTCCACTTT. Translated, it gives CASSPTGLGDSPLHF.

This clone was recorded only once. The V gene is TRBV28, the J gene TRBJ1-6, with 7 bases aligning to TRBD1. V lost 5 bases, J lost 5 bases, and 3 bases stayed unmatched. This CDR3 is 14 amino acids long. Germline V gene data show CDR1 as MDHEN and CDR2 as SYDVKM. Here the CDR3 DNA reads TGTGCCAGCAGTCCCGGACAGGATAATTCACCCCTCCACTTT. This codes for CASSPGQDNSPLHF.

V usage is TRBV4-1 and J usage is TRBJ1-5; D not resolved. Germline CDR1 reads MGHRA; CDR2 reads YSYEKL. Trimming stripped 1 base from V and 7 bases from J, with 5 bases between. CDR3 size: 12 residues. CDR3 sequence reads: CASSQGGQPQHF. The CDR3 nucleotides read TGCGCCAGCAGCCAAGGGGGACAGCCCCAGCATTTT.

The chain combines TRBV24-1 with TRBJ2-1, with 8 bases fitting TRBD1. The germline gives CDR1 KGHDR, CDR2 SFDVKD. The CDR3 has 17 amino acids. Germline trimming cut 4 bases from V and 0 bases from J; bases unmatched to any gene: 7. As DNA, the CDR3 is TGTGCCACCAGTGACCCGGGACAGGAGAGCTCCTACAATGAGCAGTTCTTC. Residues: CATSDPGQESSYNEQFF.

This clone occurred once. The rearrangement links TRBV27 to TRBJ1-2; a possible D gene is TRBD1 (6 bases). The V gene's germline CDR1 is MNHEY and CDR2 SMNVEV (reference sequence). The CDR3 is made up of 14 amino acids. The germline V and J ends were trimmed by 6 bases and 0 bases, with 11 bases remaining between them. CDR3 protein: CASRRTATNYGYTF. The CDR3 DNA sequence: TGTGCCAGCAGGAGGACAGCGACTAACTATGGCTACACCTTC.

The chain carries TRBV5-1 and TRBJ2-7; D is unclear. Trimming pared 1 base from V and 0 bases from J, leaving 11 bases between. CDR3 length equals 15 residues. CDR1 SGHRS and CDR2 YFSETQ come from the germline V gene. CDR3 nucleotide sequence: TGCGCCAGCAGCTTGCGGCCAGATGACTCCTACGAGCAGTACTTC. Its protein is CASSLRPDDSYEQYF.

This clone came up a few times. The J gene is TRBJ2-7, the V gene TRBV3-1 (or the pseudogene TRBV3-2), with D unclear. CDR1 LGHDT and CDR2 YNNKEL come from the germline V gene (reference sequence). The CDR3 has 12 amino acids. Trimming took off 1 base at V and 4 bases at J, with 5 bases between the two ends. The DNA for the CDR3 is TGTGCCAGCAGCCAAGTTCGGTACGAGCAGTACTTC. It codes for CASSQVRYEQYF.

This chain connects TRBV2 to TRBJ2-7; no firm D call. This CDR3 is 13 amino acids long. Germline V gene sequence: CDR1 SNHLY, CDR2 FYNNEI. Trimming pared 3 bases from V and 0 bases from J, leaving 6 bases between. CDR3: CASSDRSSYEQYF. CDR3 sequence (DNA): TGTGCCAGCAGTGACAGGAGCTCCTACGAGCAGTACTTC.

CDR3 bases: TGTGCCAGCAGTTTCCCGGGACTAGCGGGAGAGGTAGAGCAGTACTTC. It translates to CASSFPGLAGEVEQYF. The chain carries TRBV28 and TRBJ2-7; the match to TRBD2 covers 14 bases. J gave up 7 bases and V 3 bases, and 8 bases lay outside the gene matches. The CDR3 length is 16 residues. Germline CDR1 MDHEN, CDR2 SYDVKM.

This clone was counted between two and nine times. The V call is TRBV5-1, the J call TRBJ1-3; maybe TRBD1 (6 bases). Germline V gene sequence: CDR1 SGHRS, CDR2 YFSETQ. Trimming left V 0 bases short and J 1 base short, with 14 bases between. This CDR3 is 17 amino acids long. CDR3 sequence: CASSLEFQGRSGNTIYF. The CDR3 DNA sequence: TGCGCCAGCAGCTTGGAGTTCCAGGGGCGTTCTGGAAACACCATATATTTT.

The chain employs TRBV19 and TRBJ1-4; TRBD1 agrees at 9 bases. V lost 5 bases to trimming and J lost 3 bases; unmatched junction nucleotides: 4. This CDR3 has 15 residues. Looked up from germline, CDR1 is LNHDA and CDR2 is SQIVND (reference sequence). CDR3 in amino acids: CASSRDRAPNEKLFF. The CDR3 DNA reads as TGTGCCAGTAGTCGGGACAGGGCCCCTAATGAAAAACTGTTTTTT.

The chain uses TRBV7-6 and TRBJ2-5, with a weak D call TRBD2 (6 bases). V was shortened by 5 bases and J by 2 bases, with 18 bases between the two germline ends. This CDR3 comprises 16 residues. Germline V lookup: CDR1 SGHVS, CDR2 FNYEAQ. The CDR3 nucleotides read TGTGCCAGCAGCCGACGAGGTAGCGGCCTACAAGAGACCCAGTACTTC. This gives the protein CASSRRGSGLQETQYF.

The J gene is TRBJ2-3, the V gene TRBV18, with 12 nucleotides matching TRBD1. J was trimmed by 5 bases and V by 2 bases; bases with no gene match: 11. Germline V gives CDR1 KGHSH, CDR2 LQKENI. This CDR3 region has 18 residues. The CDR3 region is CASSPNPSGTGGRDTQYF. As DNA, the CDR3 is TGTGCCAGCTCACCAAACCCGTCGGGGACAGGGGGCAGAGATACGCAGTATTTT.

The chain carries TRBV4-3 and TRBJ1-2; D perhaps matches TRBD1 (6 bases). The CDR3 runs to 16 residues. CDR1 and CDR2 from the germline V gene are LGHNA and YSLEER. V was cut by 3 bases and J by 3 bases, with 17 bases left in between. This chain's CDR3 is CASSQTPGTTHYGYTF. In DNA, the CDR3 is TGCGCCAGCAGCCAGACGCCCGGGACAACACACTATGGCTACACCTTC.

Notes on this clone: Within the sample, other DNA sequences also encode this same CDR3. The chain employs TRBV28 and TRBJ1-5; D gene unclear. Germline CDR1 is MDHEN and CDR2 is SYDVKM. There are 12 residues in the CDR3. Trimming took 6 bases from V and 7 from J, leaving 10 bases between them. The DNA of the CDR3 is TGTGCCAGCAGCCTCTCCCGCCAGCCCCAGCATTTT. It yields the protein CASSLSRQPQHF.

V and J are TRBV18 and TRBJ2-1, with 7 bases lining up with TRBD2. This CDR3 is 15 amino acids long. The germline V gene has CDR1 KGHSH and CDR2 LQKENI. J lost 7 bases, V lost 3 bases, and 9 bases had no gene match. DNA for the CDR3: TGTGCCAGCTCACCCGTGATAGCGGGCAATAATGAGCAGTTCTTC. Amino acid sequence: CASSPVIAGNNEQFF.